This T cell receptor (beta chain) emerged from a study of blood T cell repertoires in COVID-19. Turning to the study itself: T cells, B-cell-depleted T cells, or PBMCs supplied cDNA or gDNA.

CDR1 is SGHVS and CDR2 is FNYEAQ in the germline V gene. Unmatched junction bases numbered 3, after V lost 2 bases and J lost 1 base. The CDR3 is made up of 16 amino acids. Produced via immunoSEQ multiplex PCR; TCRdb's table is partial and in-frame only. Of under 250,000 clones in the sample, 80% to 85% were seen once. The TCR was taken from a woman in her sixties or seventies who had recovered from COVID-19. V and J are TRBV7-6 and TRBJ1-5, with 9 nucleotides matching TRBD1. The material sequenced was peripheral blood. In DNA form, the CDR3 reads TGTGCCAGCAGCTTAAACAGGGGGCGAAGCAATCAGCCCCAGCATTTT. This encodes CASSLNRGRSNQPQHF.